This TCR beta chain is drawn from a study of blood T cell repertoires in COVID-19. Study as a whole: The study drew acute and convalescent COVID-19 samples from the United States, Italy and Spain. In each case, the material was cDNA or gDNA derived from T cells, B-cell-depleted T cells, or PBMCs.

Per the original methods: Reference gene primers were amplified, and this amplification served to estimate nucleated cell counts. Using immunoSEQ multiplex PCR, the repertoire was profiled, and TCRdb retains in-frame clones only, with some absent. The DNA was the basis for D and trimming; V, J and clone size are from that table. Of under 300,000 clones listed, around 88% are singletons. The TCR comes from a man older than 75 with acute or convalescent COVID-19. The sequencing sample was made of peripheral blood.

CDR3 sequence reads: CSASPTGGGDQPQHF. The CDR3 coding sequence is TGCAGTGCTAGTCCGACAGGGGGAGGGGATCAGCCCCAGCATTTT. The rearrangement joins TRBV20-1 to TRBJ1-5; TRBD1 matches at 9 bases. Germline V gives CDR1 DFQATT, CDR2 SNEGSKA (reference sequence). CDR3 length: 15 amino acids. V lost 3 bases, J lost 5 bases, and 8 bases stayed unmatched.